This T cell receptor (beta chain) was sequenced in a study of cytomegalovirus exposure and HLA in healthy donors. V lost 1 base to trimming and J lost 6 bases, with 7 bases between them. CDR3 length: 12 amino acids. The germline V gene has CDR1 SGHTS and CDR2 YDEGEE. Findings and caveats of the study: It was only CMV serostatus that was available as immune exposure information. Later findings reportedly placed an Asian-associated ancestry cluster below the approximately 670-donor mean for N-insertions. A cluster of highly shared sequence variants was likely a sequencing artifact.

This clone was counted only a few times. The antigen is undetermined. PCR employed 60 Vbeta and 13 Jbeta primers. Sequencing used immunoSEQ multiplex PCR; TCRdb keeps in-frame clones, though not all of them. The sample contains just over 150,000 clones, over 65% of which appear only once. The specimen sequenced was PBMCs. The J gene is TRBJ1-1, the V gene TRBV5-8; no clear D gene. The sequence was obtained from a woman aged 40-49 years in good health and CMV-seronegative. The CDR3 here is CASSLMGPEAFF. For the CDR3, the DNA is TGTGCCAGCAGCTTGATGGGCCCTGAAGCTTTCTTT. Full variable domain (remainder filled in from reference TRBV5-8 and TRBJ1-1): EAGVTQSPTHLIKTRGQQATLRCSPISGHTSVYWYQQALGLGLQFLLWYDEGEERNRGNFPPRFSGRQFPNYSSELNVNALELEDSALYLCASSLMGPEAFFGQGTRLTVV.